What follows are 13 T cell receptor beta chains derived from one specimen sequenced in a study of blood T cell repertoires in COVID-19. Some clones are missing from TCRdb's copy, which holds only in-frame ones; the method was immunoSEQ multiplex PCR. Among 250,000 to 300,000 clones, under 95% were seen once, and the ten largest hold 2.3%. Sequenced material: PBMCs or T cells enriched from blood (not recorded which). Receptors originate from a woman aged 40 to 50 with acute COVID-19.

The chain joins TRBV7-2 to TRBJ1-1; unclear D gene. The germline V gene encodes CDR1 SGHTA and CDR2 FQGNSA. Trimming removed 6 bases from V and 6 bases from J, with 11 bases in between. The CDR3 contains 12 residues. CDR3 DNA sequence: TGTGCCAGCAGTCGGGAGGCGTCTGAAGCTTTCTTT. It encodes CASSREASEAFF.

CDR3 sequence (DNA): TGTGCCAGCAAACGGGACTTGGCCTATGGCTACACCTTC. It is translated as CASKRDLAYGYTF. The V call is TRBV2, the J call TRBJ1-2; a possible D gene is TRBD1 (5 bases). Trimming took off 7 bases at V and 4 bases at J, with 13 bases between the two ends. The CDR3 runs 13 residues. Germline assignment: CDR1 SNHLY and CDR2 FYNNEI.

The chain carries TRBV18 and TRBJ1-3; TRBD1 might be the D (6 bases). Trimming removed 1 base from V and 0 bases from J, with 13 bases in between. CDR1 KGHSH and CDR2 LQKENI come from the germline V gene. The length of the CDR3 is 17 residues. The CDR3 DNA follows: TGTGCCAGCTCACCACGAAAGACAGGAGACTCTGGAAACACCATATATTTT. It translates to CASSPRKTGDSGNTIYF.

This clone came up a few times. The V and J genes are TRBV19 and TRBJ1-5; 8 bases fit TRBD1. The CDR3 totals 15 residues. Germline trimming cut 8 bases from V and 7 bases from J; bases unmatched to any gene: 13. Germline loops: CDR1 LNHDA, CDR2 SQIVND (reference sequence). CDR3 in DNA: TGTGCCAGTTCTTCGGACAGGGCGCAGGGACAGCCCCAGCATTTT. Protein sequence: CASSSDRAQGQPQHF.

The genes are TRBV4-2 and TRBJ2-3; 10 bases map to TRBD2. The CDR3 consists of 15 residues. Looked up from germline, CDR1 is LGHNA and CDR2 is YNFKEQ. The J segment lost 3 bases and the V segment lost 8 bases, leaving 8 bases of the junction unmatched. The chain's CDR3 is CASGSSGSGTDTQYF. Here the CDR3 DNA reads TGTGCCAGCGGATCTAGCGGGAGTGGGACAGATACGCAGTATTTT.

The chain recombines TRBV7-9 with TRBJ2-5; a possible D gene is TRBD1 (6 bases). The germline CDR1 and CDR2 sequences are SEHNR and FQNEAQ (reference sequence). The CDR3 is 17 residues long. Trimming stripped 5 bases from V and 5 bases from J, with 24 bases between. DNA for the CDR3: TGTGCCAGCAGCAGTCCGAGAGGAGGACAGTTAGGGGAGACCCAGTACTTC. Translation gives CASSSPRGGQLGETQYF.

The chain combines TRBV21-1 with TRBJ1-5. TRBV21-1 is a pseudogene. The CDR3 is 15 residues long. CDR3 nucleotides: TGTGCCAGCAGCAAAGAGCGGGGGAGCAATCAGCCCCAGCATTTT. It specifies CASSKERGSNQPQHF.

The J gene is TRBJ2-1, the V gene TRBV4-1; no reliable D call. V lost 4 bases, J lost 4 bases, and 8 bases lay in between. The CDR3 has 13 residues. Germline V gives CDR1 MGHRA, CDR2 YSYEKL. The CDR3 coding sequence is TGCGCCAGCAGCCTTACAGAATACAATGAGCAGTTCTTC. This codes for CASSLTEYNEQFF.

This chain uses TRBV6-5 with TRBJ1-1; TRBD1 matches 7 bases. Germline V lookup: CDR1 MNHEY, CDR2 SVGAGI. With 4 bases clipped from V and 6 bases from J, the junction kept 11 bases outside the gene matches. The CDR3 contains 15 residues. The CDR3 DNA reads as TGTGCCAGCAGTTCCCCCCAGACAGGGCAGTCTGAAGCTTTCTTT. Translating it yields CASSSPQTGQSEAFF.

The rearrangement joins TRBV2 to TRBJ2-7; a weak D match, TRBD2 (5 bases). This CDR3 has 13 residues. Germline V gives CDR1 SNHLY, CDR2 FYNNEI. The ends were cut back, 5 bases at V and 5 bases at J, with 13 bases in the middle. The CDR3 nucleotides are TGTGCCAGCAGTTTGCTTGGAGGCCACGAGCAGTACTTC. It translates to CASSLLGGHEQYF.

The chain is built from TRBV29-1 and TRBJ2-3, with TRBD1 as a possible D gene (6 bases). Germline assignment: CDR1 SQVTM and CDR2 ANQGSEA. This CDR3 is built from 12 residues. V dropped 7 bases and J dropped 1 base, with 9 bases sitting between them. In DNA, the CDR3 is TGCAGCGCCCGGACAGGCACAGATACGCAGTATTTT. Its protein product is CSARTGTDTQYF.

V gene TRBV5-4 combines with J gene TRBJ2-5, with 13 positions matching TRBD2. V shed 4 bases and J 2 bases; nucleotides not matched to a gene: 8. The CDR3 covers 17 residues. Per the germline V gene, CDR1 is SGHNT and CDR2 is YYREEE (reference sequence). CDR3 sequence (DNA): TGTGCCAGCAGCGTTACTAGCGGGGGGGCCCGGCAAGAGACCCAGTACTTC. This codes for CASSVTSGGARQETQYF.

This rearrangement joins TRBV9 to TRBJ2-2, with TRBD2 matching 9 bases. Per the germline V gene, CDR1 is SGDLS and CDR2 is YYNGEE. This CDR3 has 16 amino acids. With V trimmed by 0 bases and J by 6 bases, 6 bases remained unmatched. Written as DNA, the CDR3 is TGTGCCAGCAGCGTAGCGGCTAGCGGGGTACCCGGGGAGCTGTTTTTT. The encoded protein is CASSVAASGVPGELFF.